Listed below are T cell receptor beta chains from one sample, sequenced in a study of blood T cell repertoires in COVID-19. Here immunoSEQ multiplex PCR was the method, and the copy in TCRdb shows in-frame clones only, minus some. This sample has about 310,000 clones; roughly 84% occur once, and the top ten carry 1%. The sequenced sample was peripheral blood. The receptors shown here come from a man aged 45-65 years with active or convalescent COVID-19. Both conserved end residues are part of each CDR3. A D gene is named only where the DNA matches it firmly. Some rows mark clone size as missing; the rest say once, few, many or name a class of expanded clone.

cdr3_aa cdr3_nt v_call clone_size j_call d_call
CAWSAAGGREQYF TGTGCCTGGAGTGCCGCCGGAGGGCGCGAGCAGTACTTC TRBV30 . TRBJ2-7 .
CATSPERELMQYF TGTGCCACCTCCCCGGAGCGGGAGCTCATGCAGTACTTC TRBV10-3 . TRBJ2-7 TRBD2
CASSPRGGEAFF TGCGCCAGCAGCCCCAGGGGTGGTGAAGCTTTCTTT TRBV5-1 . TRBJ1-1 .
CASSGRTGSGYTF TGTGCCAGCAGTGGGAGGACAGGGTCTGGCTACACCTTC TRBV2 few TRBJ1-2 TRBD1
CASSPQGLYGYTF TGTGCCAGCAGCCCACAGGGGCTCTATGGCTACACCTTC TRBV6-1 . TRBJ1-2 TRBD1
CASSPMGTGQETQYF TGTGCCAGCAGCCCAATGGGGACAGGGCAAGAGACCCAGTACTTC TRBV7-9 . TRBJ2-5 TRBD1
CASSLGPEGLPYEQYF TGTGCCAGCAGCTTAGGGCCTGAGGGACTTCCCTACGAGCAGTACTTC TRBV11-2 . TRBJ2-7 .
CASSLASGSGANVLTF TGTGCCAGCAGCTTAGCTAGTGGGTCGGGGGCCAACGTCCTGACTTTC TRBV11-2 once TRBJ2-6 .
CASSQLSTLGNQPQHF TGTGCCAGCAGTCAACTGTCCACCCTAGGCAATCAGCCCCAGCATTTT TRBV28 few TRBJ1-5 .
CATHAGQGLYQPQHF TGTGCCACGCATGCGGGACAGGGGTTGTATCAGCCCCAGCATTTT TRBV6-5 . TRBJ1-5 TRBD1
CSASNPGGMNTEAFF TGCAGTGCTAGTAACCCAGGGGGGATGAACACTGAAGCTTTCTTT TRBV20-1 . TRBJ1-1 TRBD1
CASSPGQASYNEQFF TGTGCCAGCTCCCCGGGACAGGCATCCTACAATGAGCAGTTCTTC TRBV6-1 . TRBJ2-1 TRBD1
CASSPGLAATDTQYF TGCGCCAGCAGCCCGGGACTAGCGGCCACAGATACGCAGTATTTT TRBV4-1 . TRBJ2-3 TRBD2
CASSVSPGLYEQYF TGTGCCAGCAGTGTTTCACCCGGTCTCTACGAGCAGTACTTC TRBV2 . TRBJ2-7 .
CASRYIDRASSFYSNQPQHF TGTGCCAGCAGATATATAGACAGGGCCTCCTCATTTTATAGCAATCAGCCCCAGCATTTT TRBV28 . TRBJ1-5 TRBD1
CASSRDRQETQYF TGTGCCAGCAGCCGGGACAGACAAGAGACCCAGTACTTC TRBV2 . TRBJ2-5 TRBD1
CASSIDTGGATLGYTF TGTGCCAGTAGTATAGACACTGGGGGCGCGACCCTTGGCTACACCTTC TRBV19 . TRBJ1-2 .
CASSLGLGSYEQYF TGCGCCAGCAGCCTGGGACTCGGCTCCTACGAGCAGTACTTC TRBV4-3 . TRBJ2-7 .
CASSRQTNSPLHF TGTGCCAGCAGCCGGCAGACAAATTCACCCCTCCACTTT TRBV3-1/TRBV3-2 . TRBJ1-6 .
CASSQARGLVSYF TGCGCCAGCAGCCAAGCCAGGGGGCTTGTGAGCTACTTC TRBV4-3 . TRBJ1-2 TRBD1
CTVRHHTEAFF TGCACGGTGCGGCACCACACTGAAGCTTTCTTT TRBV20-1 . TRBJ1-1 .
CASSQNREKLFF TGTGCCAGCAGCCAAAACAGGGAAAAACTGTTTTTT TRBV6-5 . TRBJ1-4 .